This paragraph covers one TCR beta chain sequence. Antigen specificity is unknown. Germline CDR1 is LNHNV and CDR2 is YYDKDF (reference sequence). Trimming at V came to 9 bases and at J to 1 base, leaving 5 bases not matched to a gene. This CDR3 spans 13 amino acids. Using immunoSEQ multiplex PCR, the repertoire was profiled, and TCRdb retains in-frame clones only, with some absent. The table includes over 110,000 clones, approximately 89% detected once. This record comes from a study of T cell responses to AZD1222 COVID-19 vaccine. Study-wide findings and caveats: Reportedly, close to half of spike-specific TCRs are directed against unmutated variant regions. Donors skewed white British and female; clonal diversity was possibly underestimated. Repertoires were obtained only post-peak T cell response. Vaccine-associated CD4 TCRs ranged over spike, dominating at 160-218 and 743-854.

The sample consisted of peripheral blood, taken on day 0 of AZD1222 vaccination. V and J are TRBV15 and TRBJ2-5, with TRBD1 matching over 7 bases. This receptor was taken from an adult in good health. The DNA for the CDR3 is TGTGCCACTTCGGGACAGCTCCAAGAGACCCAGTACTTC. It codes for CATSGQLQETQYF.